The clone carrying this TCR beta chain was counted at least ten times. MiXCR, applied by TCRdb to the RT-PCR reads, yields one record per CDR3 protein. The table records about 700,000 distinct CDR3 sequences, more than 13% of them present only once. This CDR3 has 18 residues. In germline, CDR1 is LGHNA, CDR2 YNFKEQ. Trimming pared 0 bases from V and 0 bases from J, leaving 16 bases between. The origin of this receptor is a female donor in good health, serving as a healthy control. The genes are TRBV4-2 and TRBJ2-3; D remains unclear. The sample taken for sequencing was memory CD4+ T cells from blood. CDR3 amino acids: CASSQDDRAGSSTDTQYF. CDR3 coding DNA: TGTGCCAGCAGCCAAGATGATCGGGCTGGCTCTAGCACAGATACGCAGTATTTT.